This TCR beta chain was found in a study of regulatory T cells in long-lasting Graves disease. About the study: Graves' patients, diagnosed recently, had received antithyroid drugs under 3 months. Study results and caveats: TCR diversity was lower in persistent Graves' patients (versus newly diagnosed ones). Persistent cases favored TRBV28, TRBJ1-2 and TRBJ2-5.

Trimming removed 6 bases from V and 9 bases from J; junction bases left unmatched: 7. The CDR3 contains 15 residues. The germline V gene encodes CDR1 LNHDA and CDR2 SQIVND (reference sequence). There are a few counts of this clonotype. Its target is unknown. The time point here: newly diagnosed GD, antithyroid drugs for less than 3 months. PBMC RNA served as the TCR library source. Library construction for TCR beta used iRepertoire HTBI primers and Arm-PCR of CDR3 regions. Under the authors' procedure: Samples revealed approximately 60 TRBV and 14 TRBJ segments. TCRdb itself ran the multiplex PCR reads through MiXCR, one entry per CDR3 protein. TCRdb, rather than the study authors, made the V and J calls. The sample yields 350,000 to 500,000 distinct CDR3 sequences, approximately 16% seen once. These data also formed part of another study, on T cells in Graves' hyperthyroidism and ophthalmopathy.

The rearrangement links TRBV19 to TRBJ2-1, with TRBD2 identical over 14 bases. The receptor comes from a woman younger than 30 with Graves disease. Sample: peripheral blood mononuclear cells (PBMCs), taken at new diagnosis, from a patient treated with antithyroid drugs. DNA for the CDR3: TGTGCCAGTAGCCAACCGGGACTAGCGGGAGCTGAGCAGTTCTTC. Protein product: CASSQPGLAGAEQFF.